This section outlines one T cell receptor (beta chain) sequence together with its context. The data were produced by immunoSEQ multiplex PCR, yet TCRdb's version contains in-frame clones alone and is incomplete. The table shows over 100,000 clones, with approximately 78% occurring only once. CDR1 LNHDA and CDR2 SQIVND come from the germline V gene (reference sequence). V gave up 4 bases and J gave up 9 bases; unmatched junction bases: 13. The CDR3 has 15 amino acids. The data are from a study of blood T cell repertoires in COVID-19. This clonotype was obtained from a man in his sixties or seventies with acute or convalescent COVID-19. The sequenced sample was peripheral blood. V gene TRBV19 combines with J gene TRBJ2-3; 7 nucleotides match TRBD2. The CDR3: CASSTGGGDARTQYF. The CDR3 DNA reads as TGTGCCAGTAGTACGGGCGGGGGAGACGCTCGGACGCAGTATTTT.